The next 28 T cell receptor beta chains were all read from a single sample in a study of Graves' ophthalmopathy and Graves' hyperthyroidism. Investigators amplified TCR beta CDR3 regions from RNA transcripts. HTBI primers were employed in first-round RT-PCR, then a second-round multiplex PCR followed. One entry per CDR3 protein results from TCRdb running MiXCR on the multiplex PCR reads. The top ten clones hold approximately 43% of a sample with almost 750,000 distinct CDR3 sequences, 35% to 50% of them seen once. Sequencing used peripheral blood. The receptors shown here come from an adult man with Graves' ophthalmopathy.

This sequence joins TRBV25-1 and TRBJ2-5; the match to TRBD1 covers 7 bases. CDR3 length: 14 amino acids. Germline V gene data show CDR1 as MGHDK and CDR2 as SYGVNS. J lost 6 bases, V lost 4 bases, and 8 bases had no gene match. CDR3 protein: CASSVRGGTQTQYF. The CDR3 DNA follows: TGTGCCAGCAGTGTACGAGGGGGCACACAGACCCAGTACTTC.

This clonotype was observed at least ten times. The rearrangement joins TRBV20-1 to TRBJ1-2; D gene ambiguous. The CDR3 consists of 13 residues. The V and J ends lost 6 bases and 2 bases respectively, with 13 bases between them. Germline V gene data show CDR1 as DFQATT and CDR2 as SNEGSKA (reference sequence). CDR3: CSAHEAGNYGYTF. The CDR3 nucleotides are TGCAGTGCCCATGAAGCAGGCAACTATGGCTACACCTTC.

In its sample, this clonotype was seen a few times. The gene calls are TRBV7-2 and TRBJ1-2; D is ambiguous. Germline V CDR1 and CDR2: SGHTA, FQGNSA. The CDR3 extends over 15 amino acids. V was clipped by 5 bases and J by 2 bases, with 15 bases between them. The CDR3 loop is CASSPLWANNYGYTF. CDR3 coding DNA: TGTGCCAGCAGCCCTTTATGGGCCAACAACTATGGCTACACCTTC.

A few counts support this clonotype. The chain combines TRBV20-1 with TRBJ2-5; maybe TRBD2 (5 bases). V was clipped by 2 bases and J by 4 bases, with 14 bases between them. CDR3 size: 14 residues. CDR1 is DFQATT and CDR2 is SNEGSKA in the germline V gene (reference sequence). CDR3 DNA: TGCAGTGCTAGAACGGGAATGGAAGGAGAGACCCAGTACTTC. Translation: CSARTGMEGETQYF.

This clonotype was observed a handful of times. The chain links TRBV14 to TRBJ1-5; D remains unclear. The V gene lost 5 bases and the J gene lost 5 bases, with 10 bases spanning the gap. Germline V gene lookup returns CDR1 SGHDN and CDR2 FVKESK. CDR3 length equals 13 residues. The chain's CDR3 is CASSVGRDQPQHF. CDR3 sequence (DNA): TGTGCCAGCAGCGTAGGGCGCGATCAGCCCCAGCATTTT.

The chain has TRBV2 and TRBJ1-4; weak D call: TRBD1 (5 bases). Germline V gene sequence: CDR1 SNHLY, CDR2 FYNNEI. The CDR3 length is 13 residues. Trimming shortened V by 3 bases and J by 8 bases, and 10 bases separated the two germline ends. CDR3 nucleotide sequence: TGTGCCAGCAGTGACGGGGGGAGCGAAAAACTGTTTTTT. Its protein is CASSDGGSEKLFF.

There are many counts of this clonotype. The V call is TRBV12-3 or TRBV12-4, the J call TRBJ1-6; D uncertain. Trimming removed 7 bases from V and 8 bases from J, with 18 bases in between. The CDR3 contains 15 residues. CDR3 residues: CASNSPGSGDSPLHF. The CDR3 DNA sequence: TGTGCCAGCAACTCACCGGGATCTGGGGATTCACCCCTCCACTTT.

In its sample, this clonotype was seen many times. The chain recombines TRBV14 with TRBJ2-5, with D uncertain. V shed 3 bases and J shed 4 bases, with 6 bases lying between them. The CDR3 has 12 residues. Germline CDR1 SGHDN, CDR2 FVKESK. CDR3 residues: CASSQLGETQYF. CDR3 DNA sequence: TGTGCCAGCAGCCAGCTGGGAGAGACCCAGTACTTC.

This clonotype was detected ten times or more. This chain links TRBV29-1 with TRBJ2-5; D possibly corresponds to TRBD2 (5 bases). Germline assignment: CDR1 SQVTM and CDR2 ANQGSEA. Trimming removed 7 bases at V and 0 bases at J, with 9 bases between. This CDR3 region has 12 residues. The CDR3, as DNA: TGCAGCGCGGAGGCTTACCAAGAGACCCAGTACTTC. Translating gives CSAEAYQETQYF.

DNA for the CDR3: TGCGCCAGCAGTGAGCTGACTAGCGGGTTCACAGATACGCAGTATTTT. This translates into CASSELTSGFTDTQYF. The chain employs TRBV10-2 and TRBJ2-3, with TRBD2 matching 10 bases. The CDR3 contains 16 residues. V gave up 2 bases and J gave up 2 bases; unmatched junction bases: 4. Germline lookup yields CDR1 WSHSY and CDR2 SAAADI.

As to this clonotype: An end of the junction differs from the germline gene, which may be a read error. The chain recombines TRBV7-9 with TRBJ2-5; the D gene is possibly TRBD2 (7 bases). Germline V lookup: CDR1 SEHNR, CDR2 FQNEAQ (reference sequence). This CDR3 is built from 17 residues. The CDR3, as DNA: TGCGCCAGCAGCAGATCAGGGCAGGGAGGGGGCCAAGAGACCCAGTACTTC. As protein: CASSRSGQGGGQETQYF.

This rearrangement joins TRBV25-1 to TRBJ2-2, with TRBD2 matching over 15 bases. The CDR3 runs to 19 residues. The germline V gene encodes CDR1 MGHDK and CDR2 SYGVNS. V shed 5 bases and J 6 bases; nucleotides not matched to a gene: 13. The DNA of the CDR3 is TGTGCCAGCAGTAAACCGGGACTAGCGGGAGGAAGGGGGGCCGGGGAGCTGTTTTTT. Its translation: CASSKPGLAGGRGAGELFF.

The rearrangement joins TRBV20-1 to TRBJ2-5, with 8 nucleotides matching TRBD1. V trimming: 1 base; J trimming: 2 bases; junction bases outside the gene matches: 3. The CDR3 extends over 14 amino acids. Germline CDR1 is DFQATT and CDR2 is SNEGSKA (reference sequence). The CDR3 DNA is TGCAGTGCTAGAGCCGGGACAGGTCAAGAGACCCAGTACTTC. Its translation: CSARAGTGQETQYF.

This clonotype was observed at least ten times. This chain uses TRBV20-1 with TRBJ1-2; possible D gene TRBD1, 5 bases. V was pared by 0 bases and J by 0 bases, with 11 bases between. Germline CDR1 DFQATT, CDR2 SNEGSKA (reference sequence). The CDR3 runs to 15 residues. The CDR3 bases are TGCAGTGCTAGAGAACTACAGGATTCTAACTATGGCTACACCTTC. This encodes CSARELQDSNYGYTF.

The chain is built from TRBV7-9 and TRBJ2-2, with D possibly being TRBD1 (6 bases). The V end lost 5 bases, the J end lost 7 bases, and 11 bases lay between the germline ends. This CDR3 comprises 13 residues. The germline CDR1 and CDR2 sequences are SEHNR and FQNEAQ (reference sequence). The CDR3 sequence is CASSPQGFGELFF. The CDR3 DNA reads TGTGCCAGCAGCCCACAGGGATTCGGGGAGCTGTTTTTT.

The J gene is TRBJ2-5, the V gene TRBV7-9; 8 positions agree with TRBD1. The J call could be wrong; TRBJ2-1 is a better fit for the DNA end. Germline assignment: CDR1 SEHNR and CDR2 FQNEAQ (reference sequence). The CDR3 loop spans 15 amino acids. The DNA of the CDR3 is TGTGCCAGCAGCCCTGACAGGGGTGGGGGAGAAGAGCAGTTCTTC. It specifies CASSPDRGGGEEQFF.

At least ten counts were recorded for this clonotype. V is TRBV25-1 and J is TRBJ1-1; D not certain. This CDR3 comprises 13 residues. Germline values: CDR1 MGHDK, CDR2 SYGVNS. Trimming shortened V by 3 bases and J by 1 base, and 6 bases separated the two germline ends. The CDR3: CASSEVGNTEAFF. The CDR3, as DNA: TGTGCCAGCAGTGAGGTAGGGAACACTGAAGCTTTCTTT.

As concerns this clonotype: Its ends do not fully match the called genes, so a read error is possible. The chain employs TRBV10-3 and TRBJ2-6; D remains unclear. Germline values: CDR1 ENHRY, CDR2 SYGVKD. This CDR3 contains 16 residues. In DNA form, the CDR3 reads TGTGCCAGCAGTTACTCGATCCACTCTGGGGCCAACGTCCTGACTTTC. Protein sequence: CASSYSIHSGANVLTF.

Note on this clonotype: In this CDR3 the conserved last residue, phenylalanine or tryptophan, is missing, so a read error is likely. Because the CDR3's place on the DNA is in doubt, the DNA is left out and the CDR3 is given as listed by TCRdb. The rearrangement joins TRBV14 to TRBJ1-3. Germline CDR1 reads SGHDN; CDR2 reads FVKESK. Including both end residues, the CDR3 is 9 amino acids long. The CDR3 region is CASSQRGHT.

This clonotype was detected many times. The germline gene is not matched at one end of the junction; a read error may be the cause. The chain carries TRBV7-7 and TRBJ2-5; 8 bases match TRBD1. The CDR3 extends over 13 amino acids. Germline CDR1 is SSHAT and CDR2 is FNYEAQ (reference sequence). The CDR3 sequence is CASSIDRGETQYF. DNA for the CDR3: TGTGCTAGCAGCATTGACAGGGGTGAGACCCAGTACTTC.

This clonotype was recorded many times. The chain couples TRBV9 to TRBJ1-6, with D perhaps matching TRBD1 (5 bases). The CDR3 runs 15 residues. Trimming removed 0 bases at V and 7 bases at J, with 11 bases between. Germline values: CDR1 SGDLS, CDR2 YYNGEE. The CDR3 loop reads CASSVGKGMNSPLHF. Written as DNA, the CDR3 is TGTGCCAGCAGCGTAGGAAAGGGGATGAATTCACCCCTCCACTTT.

A few counts support this clonotype. CDR3 protein: CASSLTSSTGRGIDGYTF. The CDR3 coding sequence is TGTGCCAGCAGCTTAACCTCTTCTACAGGCAGGGGGATAGATGGCTACACCTTC. The chain links TRBV7-3 to TRBJ1-2; 7 nucleotides agree with TRBD1. J was trimmed by 6 bases and V by 0 bases; bases with no gene match: 16. This CDR3 is built from 18 residues. Germline CDR1 is SGHTA and CDR2 is FQGTGA. Based on the CDR3 plus reference TRBV7-3 and TRBJ1-2, the full variable domain is GAGVSQTPSNKVTEKGKYVELRCDPISGHTALYWYRQSLGQGPEFLIYFQGTGAADDSGLPNDRFFAVRPEGSVSTLKIQRTERGDSAVYLCASSLTSSTGRGIDGYTFGSGTRLTVV.

Only a few counts were recorded for this clonotype. The rearrangement uses TRBV6-1 and TRBJ2-7; possibly TRBD2 for D (6 bases). The CDR3 totals 12 residues. Germline lookup yields CDR1 MNHNS and CDR2 SASEGT. V was pared by 5 bases and J by 5 bases, with 10 bases between. As DNA, the CDR3 is TGTGCCAGCAGTTTTAGGGAGGACGAGCAGTACTTC. This gives the protein CASSFREDEQYF.

This clonotype was picked up many times. J is TRBJ1-2 and V is TRBV2, with a possible D match to TRBD1 (6 bases). This CDR3 has 13 residues. The V gene lost 5 bases and the J gene lost 2 bases, with 9 bases spanning the gap. Per the germline V gene, CDR1 is SNHLY and CDR2 is FYNNEI. In DNA, the CDR3 is TGTGCCAGCAGTACGGACAGCAACTATGGCTACACCTTC. The encoded protein is CASSTDSNYGYTF.

This chain joins TRBV10-3 and TRBJ2-6, with 10 bases matching TRBD1. Germline trimming cut 10 bases from V and 1 base from J; bases unmatched to any gene: 7. This CDR3 is built from 16 residues. The germline V gene has CDR1 ENHRY and CDR2 SYGVKD. CDR3 in amino acids: CATQTGGVSGANVLTF. The DNA for the CDR3 is TGTGCCACGCAGACAGGGGGCGTTTCTGGGGCCAACGTCCTGACTTTC.

The gene calls are TRBV10-3 and TRBJ1-2; D is perhaps TRBD1 (6 bases). Germline-derived CDR1 and CDR2 are ENHRY and SYGVKD. This CDR3 comprises 14 residues. V was shortened by 5 bases and J by 4 bases, with 14 bases between the two germline ends. Written as DNA, the CDR3 is TGTGCCATCAGTTTATCGAGGGGGGGCTATGGCTACACCTTC. Protein sequence: CAISLSRGGYGYTF.

Only a few counts were recorded for this clonotype. This chain links TRBV7-9 with TRBJ2-7; TRBD1 matches at 7 bases. Germline-derived CDR1 and CDR2 are SEHNR and FQNEAQ (reference sequence). The ends lost 1 base at V and 4 bases at J; junction bases unmatched: 7. The CDR3 contains 15 residues. CDR3 DNA: TGTGCCAGCAGCTTAGAAGGGGGCGCTTCTTACGAGCAGTACTTC. This sequence encodes CASSLEGGASYEQYF.

This clonotype was counted at least ten times. The chain links TRBV15 to TRBJ2-5; D perhaps matches TRBD1 (6 bases). V shed 3 bases and J shed 7 bases, with 12 bases lying between them. The CDR3 has 13 amino acids. In germline, CDR1 is LNHNV, CDR2 YYDKDF (reference sequence). CDR3 amino acids: CATSRDSFGTQYF. The CDR3 nucleotides read TGTGCCACCAGCAGGGACAGCTTTGGGACCCAGTACTTC.